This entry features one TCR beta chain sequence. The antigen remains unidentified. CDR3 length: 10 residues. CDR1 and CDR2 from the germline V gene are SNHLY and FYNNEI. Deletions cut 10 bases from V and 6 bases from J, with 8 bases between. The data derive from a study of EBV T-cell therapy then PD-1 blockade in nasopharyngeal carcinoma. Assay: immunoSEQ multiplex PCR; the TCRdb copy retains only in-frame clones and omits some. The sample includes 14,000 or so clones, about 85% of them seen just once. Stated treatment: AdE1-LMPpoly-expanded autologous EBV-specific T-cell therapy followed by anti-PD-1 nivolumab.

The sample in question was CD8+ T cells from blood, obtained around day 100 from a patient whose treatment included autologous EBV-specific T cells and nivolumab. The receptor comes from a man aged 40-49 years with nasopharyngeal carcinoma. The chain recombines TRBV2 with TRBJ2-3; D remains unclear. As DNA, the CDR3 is TGTGCCACCCGTGGGGATACGCAGTATTTT. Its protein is CATRGDTQYF.